This T cell receptor (beta chain) came from a study of blood T cell repertoires in COVID-19. Sequencing was performed with immunoSEQ multiplex PCR; in TCRdb, only in-frame clones are kept and a portion is missing. The data show about 200,000 clones, 65% to 90% seen once. The germline V gene encodes CDR1 LGHNA and CDR2 YSLEER. The germline V and J ends were trimmed by 0 bases and 6 bases, with 6 bases remaining between them. This CDR3 has 13 amino acids. The sequenced sample was PBMCs or T cells enriched from blood (not recorded which). The genes are TRBV4-3 and TRBJ1-5; the D is unclear. The clonotype comes from a woman in her fifties or sixties with acute COVID-19. CDR3 loop: CASSQDEGQPQHF. As DNA, the CDR3 is TGCGCCAGCAGCCAAGATGAGGGTCAGCCCCAGCATTTT.